This T cell receptor beta chain was retrieved from a study of T cell responses to AZD1222 COVID-19 vaccine. As for the study in general: It was second doses at about 4 or about 12 weeks that were pooled.

Study-wide points: The number of AZD1222 recipients seropositive at baseline was only five to seven. Along spike, vaccine-associated CD4 TCRs were found throughout, with dominance at 160-218 and 743-854. The study found Spike-specific TCR breadth and depth rose after two AZD1222 doses.

Trimming cost V 3 bases and J 6 bases, with 15 bases left between them. Germline loops: CDR1 LNHDA, CDR2 SQIVND (reference sequence). The CDR3 loop spans 15 amino acids. Regarding this clone: Its antigen is currently unknown.

The table came from immunoSEQ multiplex PCR; TCRdb's copy has only in-frame clones and leaves some out. Of 100,000 or so clones in the sample, about 95% were seen once. The TCR comes from an adult in good health. This sequence joins TRBV19 and TRBJ1-5; D is uncertain. The sequenced sample was peripheral blood, obtained on day 0 of AZD1222 vaccination. The CDR3 DNA sequence: TGTGCCAGTAGTATTACTTTCTCCGCGGGTCAGCCCCAGCATTTT. Protein product: CASSITFSAGQPQHF.